The clone carrying this T cell receptor beta chain was counted a few times. The target antigen is unknown. This entry belongs to a study of T cells in Graves' hyperthyroidism and ophthalmopathy. It was RNA transcripts that yielded the amplified TCR beta CDR3 regions. The HTBI primer set was used in a first-round RT-PCR of the TCR CDR3. TCRdb used MiXCR to reprocess the multiplex PCR reads, holding one entry per CDR3 protein. The data contain 500,000 or so distinct CDR3 sequences, 16% of them singletons. Uncontrolled infection, other autoimmune disease, pregnancy or lactation led to exclusion. On the basis of clinical symptoms, serum thyroxine and TRAb, thyroid ultrasound and orbital computed tomography, diagnoses were made. Germline CDR1 reads MDHEN; CDR2 reads SYDVKM. Trimming took 1 base from V and 3 from J, leaving 12 bases between them. This CDR3 is 16 amino acids long. Findings and limits, study-wide: The model foresaw ophthalmopathy a median roughly 6 months prior to onset.

The chain recombines TRBV28 with TRBJ1-4; D not certain. This sequence was found in a woman aged 30 to 39 with Graves' ophthalmopathy. The sequenced sample was blood. CDR3 amino acids: CASSLFRGLPNEKLFF. The CDR3 DNA sequence: TGTGCCAGCAGTTTATTTCGCGGGTTGCCTAATGAAAAACTGTTTTTT.